One T cell receptor (beta chain) is described in this entry. The target antigen is unknown. The time point: cycle 4 day 1 (C4D1), after less than seven weeks of nivolumab. Each of the patients experienced relapse following autologous stem cell transplantation, and their brentuximab vedotin exposure differed. The data stem from a study of PD-1 blockade in classical Hodgkin lymphoma. This CDR3 has 16 amino acids. Study observations and caveats: Patients starting nivolumab under 1 year after ASCT were excluded. Baseline TCR diversity was reportedly lower in newly diagnosed patients than healthy donors. The baseline diversity of complete responders showed similarity to that of newly diagnosed patients.

Sequencing was performed with immunoSEQ multiplex PCR; in TCRdb, only in-frame clones are kept and a portion is missing. Among about 85,000 clones listed, over 75% were seen once. The gene calls are TRBV21-1 and TRBJ2-4; TRBD2, the table's D call, lacks a check against the DNA. TRBV21-1 is labeled a pseudogene. Sequenced here: peripheral blood mononuclear cells (PBMCs), sampled before the fourth cycle of nivolumab. This clonotype was sampled from a human donor with classical Hodgkin lymphoma. The CDR3 DNA follows: TGTGCCCGACCCCGGGGGGGACTAGCGGGGAAAAACATTCAGTACTTC. Its protein is CARPRGGLAGKNIQYF.